These 23 T cell receptor beta chains originate from one sample sequenced in a study of blood T cell repertoires in COVID-19. Sequencing used immunoSEQ multiplex PCR; TCRdb keeps in-frame clones, though not all of them. The table has 150,000 or so clones, 80% to 85% seen once. Sequenced: peripheral blood. These receptors all stem from a man younger than 30 with active or convalescent COVID-19.

V gene TRBV28 combines with J gene TRBJ1-1, with a tentative D call TRBD1 (5 bases). Germline CDR1 reads MDHEN; CDR2 reads SYDVKM. V lost 6 bases, J lost 9 bases, and 14 bases lay in between. There are 12 residues in the CDR3. CDR3 sequence (DNA): TGTGCCAGCAGCTATGGACAAAGGAAAGCTTTCTTT. Amino acid sequence: CASSYGQRKAFF.

The chain recombines TRBV11-2 with TRBJ2-1; 15 positions agree with TRBD2. V was pared by 4 bases and J by 0 bases, with 4 bases of the junction left unmatched. There are 18 residues in the CDR3. Germline CDR1 is SGHAT and CDR2 is FQNNGV. CDR3 residues: CASSSGLAGGSSYNEQFF. CDR3 nucleotide sequence: TGTGCCAGCAGCTCCGGACTAGCGGGGGGGAGCTCCTACAATGAGCAGTTCTTC.

The genes are TRBV4-1 and TRBJ1-1; the D gene is possibly TRBD1 (6 bases). Trimming took off 3 bases at V and 2 bases at J, with 13 bases between the two ends. CDR3 length equals 15 residues. Germline assignment: CDR1 MGHRA and CDR2 YSYEKL. CDR3 nucleotides: TGCGCCAGCAGCCAGTCGCAGGGGTCAAACACTGAAGCTTTCTTT. It specifies CASSQSQGSNTEAFF.

This chain connects TRBV6-4 to TRBJ2-1; 8 positions agree with TRBD1. After removal of 3 bases from V and 9 bases from J, the junction contained 19 bases not matched to a gene. Germline CDR1 reads MRHNA; CDR2 reads SNTAGT. The CDR3 contains 18 residues. The CDR3 protein is CASSDKEGMGQATGEQFF. CDR3 DNA sequence: TGTGCCAGCAGTGATAAGGAGGGAATGGGACAGGCAACGGGTGAGCAGTTCTTC.

V usage is TRBV10-2 and J usage is TRBJ2-7; 11 bases line up with TRBD2. Germline CDR1 is WSHSY and CDR2 is SAAADI. The CDR3 has 15 residues. The ends lost 6 bases at V and 5 bases at J; junction bases unmatched: 9. CDR3 region: CASSEHTSGSDEQYF. CDR3 nucleotides: TGCGCCAGCAGCGAACATACTAGCGGGAGTGACGAGCAGTACTTC.

V is TRBV28 and J is TRBJ1-2; D uncertain. V lost 5 bases and J lost 8, with 24 bases in between. Germline CDR1 is MDHEN and CDR2 is SYDVKM. The length of the CDR3 is 16 residues. CDR3 nucleotide sequence: TGTGCCAGCAGTCCGTACACCGGGGTCCCATTAGGAGGCTACACCTTC. It translates to CASSPYTGVPLGGYTF.

The J gene is TRBJ2-5, the V gene TRBV5-5, with TRBD2 matching 14 bases. The ends lost 3 bases at V and 3 bases at J; junction bases unmatched: 10. CDR3 size: 18 residues. Per the germline V gene, CDR1 is SGHKS and CDR2 is YYEKEE (reference sequence). The CDR3 here is CASSSPTSGRVWEETQYF. As DNA, the CDR3 is TGTGCCAGCAGCTCGCCGACTAGCGGGAGGGTTTGGGAAGAGACCCAGTACTTC.

V usage is TRBV28 and J usage is TRBJ1-1, with a tentative D call TRBD1 (6 bases). The CDR3 is made up of 13 amino acids. Germline V CDR1 and CDR2: MDHEN, SYDVKM. V was shortened by 2 bases and J by 6 bases, with 10 bases between the two germline ends. The CDR3 loop reads CASSLTGTAEAFF. The CDR3 nucleotides are TGTGCCAGCAGTTTAACAGGGACGGCTGAAGCTTTCTTT.

In the case of this clone: Distinct nucleotide sequences in the sample also encode this CDR3. The chain combines TRBV3-1 (or the pseudogene TRBV3-2) with TRBJ2-3; 11 bases fit TRBD2. This CDR3 comprises 16 residues. Per the germline V gene, CDR1 is LGHDT and CDR2 is YNNKEL (reference sequence). The V gene end was trimmed by 1 base and the J gene end by 3 bases; junction bases not matched to a gene: 3. The CDR3 reads CASSQALAGGTDTQYF. The CDR3 nucleotides are TGTGCCAGCAGCCAAGCCCTAGCGGGAGGAACAGATACGCAGTATTTT.

V and J are TRBV27 and TRBJ1-1, with TRBD1 matching 12 bases. The V and J ends lost 5 bases and 8 bases, in that order; junction bases with no gene match: 6. This CDR3 comprises 14 residues. In germline, CDR1 is MNHEY, CDR2 SMNVEV (reference sequence). CDR3 bases: TGTGCCAGCAGTCGAGGCGGGACAGGGGGCGAAGCTTTCTTT. Its protein is CASSRGGTGGEAFF.

The chain combines TRBV21-1 with TRBJ1-3. TRBV21-1 is described as a pseudogene. There are 18 residues in the CDR3. The CDR3 DNA is TGTGCCAGCAGCAAAGAGAGGGCAGGACCGAGCTCTGGAAACACCATATATTTT. The encoded protein is CASSKERAGPSSGNTIYF.

The chain is built from TRBV7-8 and TRBJ1-2; no clear D gene. Trimming removed 5 bases at V and 7 bases at J, with 17 bases between. The germline V gene has CDR1 SGHVS and CDR2 FQNEAQ. The CDR3 runs 14 residues. This chain's CDR3 is CASSALGRAVGYTF. The DNA for the CDR3 is TGTGCCAGCAGCGCTTTGGGGAGGGCCGTTGGCTACACCTTC.

The genes are TRBV30 and TRBJ1-2; 8 bases map to TRBD1. Germline lookup yields CDR1 GTSNPN and CDR2 SVGIG (reference sequence). The length of the CDR3 is 13 residues. The V segment lost 7 bases and the J segment 4 bases; nucleotides outside the gene matches: 8. For the CDR3, the DNA is TGTGCCTTTACAGGGGGGAGCCTCTATGGCTACACCTTC. It codes for CAFTGGSLYGYTF.

The chain combines TRBV19 with TRBJ2-3; D might be TRBD2 (6 bases). The germline gives CDR1 LNHDA, CDR2 SQIVND (reference sequence). V was trimmed by 5 bases and J by 8 bases, leaving 23 bases between them. The length of the CDR3 is 16 residues. In DNA form, the CDR3 reads TGTGCCAGTAGTCCTGGGGTAGCGGACCCATTCAGTACGCAGTATTTT. Residues: CASSPGVADPFSTQYF.

The chain carries TRBV3-1 (or the pseudogene TRBV3-2) and TRBJ2-7; D call uncertain. Per germline, CDR1 LGHDT and CDR2 YNNKEL (reference sequence). Trimming shortened V by 0 bases and J by 5 bases, and 11 bases separated the two germline ends. CDR3 length equals 14 residues. DNA for the CDR3: TGTGCCAGCAGCCAAGATCCCCTGTATGACGAGCAGTACTTC. The encoded protein is CASSQDPLYDEQYF.

The chain carries TRBV19 and TRBJ1-2; D may be TRBD1 (5 bases). The V and J ends lost 7 bases and 7 bases respectively, with 16 bases between them. Germline V lookup: CDR1 LNHDA, CDR2 SQIVND (reference sequence). The CDR3 has 13 residues. DNA of the CDR3: TGTGCCAGTATCGATTCGGGGGTAGGTGGCTACACCTTC. This codes for CASIDSGVGGYTF. Supplemented by reference TRBV19 and TRBJ1-2, the full variable domain reads DGGITQSPKYLFRKEGQNVTLSCEQNLNHDAMYWYRQDPGQGLRLIYYSQIVNDFQKGDIAEGYSVSREKKESFPLTVTSAQKNPTAFYLCASIDSGVGGYTFGSGTRLTVV.

V usage is TRBV15 and J usage is TRBJ2-3, with 9 bases that match TRBD2. CDR3 length: 15 residues. Losses at the gene ends were 5 bases for V and 6 bases for J; bases not matched to a gene: 9. Germline V CDR1 and CDR2: LNHNV, YYDKDF (reference sequence). The CDR3 loop reads CATSGAGGILDTQYF. CDR3 bases: TGTGCCACCAGCGGGGCGGGGGGGATTTTGGATACGCAGTATTTT.

This rearrangement joins TRBV5-6 to TRBJ1-3; D unresolved. V lost 0 bases and J 3 bases, leaving 4 bases between the germline ends. Germline CDR1 and CDR2: SGHDT and YYEEEE. CDR3 length: 13 residues. The DNA for the CDR3 is TGTGCCAGCAGCTTGGACAGTGGAAACACCATATATTTT. Protein product: CASSLDSGNTIYF.

This clone was seen only once. The chain joins TRBV6-2 or TRBV6-3 to TRBJ2-1; maybe TRBD1 (5 bases). Germline V gene sequence: CDR1 MNHEY, CDR2 SVGEGT. The CDR3 is 12 residues long. The V end lost 4 bases, the J end lost 7 bases, and 8 bases lay between the germline ends. CDR3 amino acids: CASSSQANEQFF. CDR3 DNA sequence: TGTGCCAGCAGTTCACAGGCGAATGAGCAGTTCTTC.

The chain employs TRBV12-3 or TRBV12-4 and TRBJ2-5, with no clear D. The germline V and J ends were trimmed by 4 bases and 1 base, with 7 bases remaining between them. CDR3 length: 13 amino acids. The CDR3 DNA reads as TGTGCCAGCAGTTCATCCCCCCAAGAGACCCAGTACTTC. Amino acids: CASSSSPQETQYF.

V usage is TRBV7-9 and J usage is TRBJ1-2; 7 nucleotides match TRBD1. Germline CDR1 SEHNR, CDR2 FQNEAQ (reference sequence). This CDR3 comprises 17 residues. The V gene end was trimmed by 3 bases and the J gene end by 2 bases; junction bases not matched to a gene: 12. Here the CDR3 reads CASSFAHGPTGNYGYTF. The CDR3 DNA is TGTGCCAGCAGCTTTGCCCATGGCCCGACAGGGAACTATGGCTACACCTTC.

The chain has TRBV20-1 and TRBJ2-7; D may be TRBD1 (6 bases). V lost 3 bases, J lost 3 bases, and 12 bases lay in between. This CDR3 spans 13 amino acids. In germline, CDR1 is DFQATT, CDR2 SNEGSKA (reference sequence). The CDR3 loop reads CSASDGTNYEQYF. The CDR3 bases are TGCAGTGCTAGTGACGGGACAAACTACGAGCAGTACTTC.

In its sample, this clone was seen many times. The J gene is TRBJ2-1, the V gene TRBV11-3; TRBD2 aligns across 12 bases. Germline CDR1 and CDR2: SGHNT and YENEEA. There are 16 residues in the CDR3. V shed 4 bases and J 10 bases; nucleotides not matched to a gene: 11. This chain's CDR3 is CASSYGLAGTKGEQFF. The CDR3 DNA reads as TGTGCCAGCAGCTATGGACTAGCGGGGACAAAAGGGGAGCAGTTCTTC.